Each of the 20 T cell receptor beta chains below was sequenced from the same sample in a study of blood T cell repertoires in COVID-19. The assay was immunoSEQ multiplex PCR, and TCRdb's table has in-frame clones only and misses some. The data show roughly 110,000 clones, 75% to 85% seen once. The sample taken for sequencing was peripheral blood. The receptors stem from a man of 80 years or more with COVID-19, enrolled during active disease.

The chain carries TRBV6-5 and TRBJ1-5, with D possibly being TRBD1 (5 bases). Looked up from germline, CDR1 is MNHEY and CDR2 is SVGAGI. Deletions cut 5 bases from V and 1 base from J, with 12 bases between. The CDR3 has 15 residues. The CDR3 reads CASSRTGPSNQPQHF. CDR3 coding DNA: TGTGCCAGCAGTCGAACAGGACCCAGCAATCAGCCCCAGCATTTT.

This chain uses TRBV19 with TRBJ1-1, with 7 bases matching TRBD1. The CDR3 loop spans 14 amino acids. Unmatched junction bases numbered 5, after V lost 3 bases and J lost 4 bases. Per the germline V gene, CDR1 is LNHDA and CDR2 is SQIVND (reference sequence). The CDR3 spells CASSILTGATEAFF. The CDR3, as DNA: TGTGCCAGTAGTATTTTAACAGGGGCCACTGAAGCTTTCTTT.

The rearrangement links TRBV7-9 to TRBJ2-7; the match to TRBD1 covers 11 bases. The CDR3 totals 15 residues. J was trimmed by 3 bases and V by 5 bases; bases with no gene match: 6. Germline V gene lookup returns CDR1 SEHNR and CDR2 FQNEAQ (reference sequence). The CDR3, as DNA: TGTGCCAGCAGCGCCAGGGACAGGGGGGTCTACGAGCAGTACTTC. Translated: CASSARDRGVYEQYF. Variable domain in full (rest from reference TRBV7-9 and TRBJ2-7): DTGVSQNPRHKITKRGQNVTFRCDPISEHNRLYWYRQTLGQGPEFLTYFQNEAQLEKSRLLSDRFSAERPKGSFSTLEIQRTEQGDSAMYLCASSARDRGVYEQYFGPGTRLTVT.

The chain recombines TRBV3-1 (or the pseudogene TRBV3-2) with TRBJ2-1, with TRBD2 as a possible D gene (6 bases). Per the germline V gene, CDR1 is LGHDT and CDR2 is YNNKEL (reference sequence). V was cut by 0 bases and J by 2 bases, with 11 bases left in between. This CDR3 has 16 residues. Written as DNA, the CDR3 is TGTGCCAGCAGCCAAGATGGCCTAGCGACCTACAATGAGCAGTTCTTC. It is translated as CASSQDGLATYNEQFF.

This chain links TRBV19 with TRBJ1-5; D is unresolved. The CDR3 contains 15 residues. Trimming left V 5 bases short and J 0 bases short, with 11 bases between. Germline CDR1 is LNHDA and CDR2 is SQIVND (reference sequence). CDR3 DNA sequence: TGTGCCAGTAGTCCTTGGACTGTTAGCAATCAGCCCCAGCATTTT. It specifies CASSPWTVSNQPQHF. Supplemented by reference TRBV19 and TRBJ1-5, the full variable domain reads DGGITQSPKYLFRKEGQNVTLSCEQNLNHDAMYWYRQDPGQGLRLIYYSQIVNDFQKGDIAEGYSVSREKKESFPLTVTSAQKNPTAFYLCASSPWTVSNQPQHFGDGTRLSIL.

This clone was detected only a few times. The genes are TRBV9 and TRBJ2-1, with TRBD2 matching over 7 bases. In germline, CDR1 is SGDLS, CDR2 YYNGEE. V lost 0 bases, J lost 0 bases, and 6 bases stayed unmatched. The CDR3 is 17 amino acids. CDR3 sequence reads: CASSVAGGGGSYNEQFF. CDR3 coding DNA: TGTGCCAGCAGCGTAGCTGGGGGGGGTGGCTCCTACAATGAGCAGTTCTTC.

The table lists this clone with a few counts. This chain uses TRBV30 with TRBJ2-7; no definite D call. CDR1 GTSNPN and CDR2 SVGIG come from the germline V gene (reference sequence). This CDR3 spans 11 amino acids. V dropped 6 bases and J dropped 1 base, with 7 bases sitting between them. CDR3 in DNA: TGTGCCTGCTCCCTTTCCTACGAGCAGTACTTC. This codes for CACSLSYEQYF.

The chain recombines TRBV5-4 with TRBJ2-7, with 9 nucleotides matching TRBD1. Per the germline V gene, CDR1 is SGHNT and CDR2 is YYREEE (reference sequence). V was clipped by 3 bases and J by 3 bases; unmatched bases: 7. CDR3 length: 15 amino acids. The CDR3 region is CASSSFGQGNYEQYF. In nucleotides, the CDR3 is TGTGCCAGCAGCTCATTCGGACAGGGGAACTACGAGCAGTACTTC.

This chain joins TRBV6-5 and TRBJ2-7, with 9 nucleotides matching TRBD1. Per the germline V gene, CDR1 is MNHEY and CDR2 is SVGAGI. The CDR3 extends over 15 amino acids. V trimming: 6 bases; J trimming: 3 bases; junction bases outside the gene matches: 9. For the CDR3, the DNA is TGTGCCAGCAGCCCCCTCGGGACAGGGAACTACGAGCAGTACTTC. Protein: CASSPLGTGNYEQYF.

V usage is TRBV15 and J usage is TRBJ1-4; 8 bases map to TRBD1. V lost 0 bases and J lost 13; bases outside the gene matches: 10. Germline CDR1 reads LNHNV; CDR2 reads YYDKDF (reference sequence). This CDR3 is 15 amino acids long. The CDR3 coding sequence is TGTGCCACCAGCAGAGATCAGGGGGCGGGCCCGCGACTGTTTTTT. It codes for CATSRDQGAGPRLFF. The variable domain in full, with the rest retrieved from reference TRBV15 and TRBJ1-4, is DAMVIQNPRYQVTQFGKPVTLSCSQTLNHNVMYWYQQKSSQAPKLLFHYYDKDFNNEADTPDNFQSRRPNTSFCFLDIRSPGLGDTAMYLCATSRDQGAGPRLFFGSGTQLSVL.

This clone was picked up a small number of times. The genes are TRBV18 and TRBJ2-4; 8 nucleotides align to TRBD1. The V gene's germline CDR1 is KGHSH and CDR2 LQKENI. The junction had 4 bases not matched to a gene; V was cut back by 4 bases and J by 5 bases. There are 14 residues in the CDR3. The CDR3 DNA sequence: TGTGCCAGCTCACTCGGACAGGGTCAAAACATTCAGTACTTC. Translation gives CASSLGQGQNIQYF. The variable domain in full, with the rest retrieved from reference TRBV18 and TRBJ2-4, is NAGVMQNPRHLVRRRGQEARLRCSPMKGHSHVYWYRQLPEEGLKFMVYLQKENIIDESGMPKERFSAEFPKEGPSILRIQQVVRGDSAAYFCASSLGQGQNIQYFGAGTRLSVL.

The chain carries TRBV11-1 and TRBJ1-1; TRBD1 agrees at 7 bases. Germline V lookup: CDR1 SGHAT, CDR2 FQDESV (reference sequence). With 2 bases clipped from V and 6 bases from J, the junction kept 9 bases outside the gene matches. This CDR3 is built from 15 residues. The CDR3 DNA reads as TGTGCCAGCAGCTTATATGGCCAGGGGGGCGCTGAAGCTTTCTTT. This codes for CASSLYGQGGAEAFF.

Written as DNA, the CDR3 is TGTGCCAGCAGTTTATCTGGACAGGTAACCCAGTACTTC. Amino acid sequence: CASSLSGQVTQYF. This chain joins TRBV27 and TRBJ2-5; 7 bases align to TRBD1. The V gene end was trimmed by 0 bases and the J gene end by 8 bases; junction bases not matched to a gene: 3. The CDR3 length is 13 residues. The germline V gene has CDR1 MNHEY and CDR2 SMNVEV (reference sequence).

The J gene is TRBJ1-3, the V gene TRBV6-6; possible D gene TRBD1, 6 bases. The germline CDR1 and CDR2 sequences are MNHNY and SVGAGI (reference sequence). CDR3 length: 13 amino acids. V was cut by 5 bases and J by 4 bases, with 9 bases left in between. CDR3 amino acids: CASSLTGGNTIYF. For the CDR3, the DNA is TGTGCCAGCAGTCTCACAGGGGGAAACACCATATATTTT.

The chain joins TRBV7-2 to TRBJ2-3, with 10 bases that match TRBD2. Germline V CDR1 and CDR2: SGHTA, FQGNSA. CDR3 length: 16 amino acids. Losses at the gene ends were 0 bases for V and 1 base for J; bases not matched to a gene: 1. Here the CDR3 DNA reads TGTGCCAGCAGCTTAGCTCTAGCGGGGGGCACAGATACGCAGTATTTT. This gives the protein CASSLALAGGTDTQYF.

The chain uses TRBV29-1 and TRBJ2-7, with a weak D call TRBD1 (5 bases). Trimming left V 6 bases short and J 3 bases short, with 18 bases between. This CDR3 has 14 residues. In germline, CDR1 is SQVTM, CDR2 ANQGSEA. CDR3 sequence: CSVLGAGLSYEQYF. In DNA, the CDR3 is TGCAGCGTCCTAGGGGCAGGGTTGAGCTACGAGCAGTACTTC.

V usage is TRBV10-3 and J usage is TRBJ1-1; D ambiguous. V gave up 2 bases and J gave up 4 bases, with 8 bases separating them. The CDR3 is 13 amino acids. Germline values: CDR1 ENHRY, CDR2 SYGVKD. CDR3 protein: CAISEVTGTEAFF. The CDR3 DNA reads as TGTGCCATCAGTGAGGTAACGGGCACTGAAGCTTTCTTT.

This sequence joins TRBV6-5 and TRBJ2-7; 9 bases map to TRBD2. CDR1 MNHEY and CDR2 SVGAGI come from the germline V gene. The CDR3 runs to 16 residues. V lost 2 bases to trimming and J lost 6 bases; unmatched junction nucleotides: 11. The CDR3 nucleotides are TGTGCCAGCAGTTACCTCGGGACTAGCAGTCTGGGCGAGCAGTACTTC. Protein: CASSYLGTSSLGEQYF.

A few counts support this clone. This CDR3 reads CASSEGLNSYNEQFF. The CDR3 nucleotides read TGTGCCAGCAGTGAAGGACTAAACTCCTACAATGAGCAGTTCTTC. This chain links TRBV2 with TRBJ2-1; weak D call: TRBD2 (5 bases). The CDR3 is made up of 15 amino acids. Germline CDR1 reads SNHLY; CDR2 reads FYNNEI. Trimming removed 1 base from V and 0 bases from J, with 7 bases in between.

The rearrangement uses TRBV10-3 and TRBJ1-1; 7 nucleotides line up with TRBD1. V dropped 3 bases and J dropped 6; count of bases not matched to a gene: 10. The CDR3 covers 15 residues. Germline CDR1 and CDR2: ENHRY and SYGVKD. The CDR3 loop is CAISEEGAPTSEAFF. CDR3 nucleotide sequence: TGTGCCATCAGTGAAGAGGGGGCCCCGACCTCTGAAGCTTTCTTT.